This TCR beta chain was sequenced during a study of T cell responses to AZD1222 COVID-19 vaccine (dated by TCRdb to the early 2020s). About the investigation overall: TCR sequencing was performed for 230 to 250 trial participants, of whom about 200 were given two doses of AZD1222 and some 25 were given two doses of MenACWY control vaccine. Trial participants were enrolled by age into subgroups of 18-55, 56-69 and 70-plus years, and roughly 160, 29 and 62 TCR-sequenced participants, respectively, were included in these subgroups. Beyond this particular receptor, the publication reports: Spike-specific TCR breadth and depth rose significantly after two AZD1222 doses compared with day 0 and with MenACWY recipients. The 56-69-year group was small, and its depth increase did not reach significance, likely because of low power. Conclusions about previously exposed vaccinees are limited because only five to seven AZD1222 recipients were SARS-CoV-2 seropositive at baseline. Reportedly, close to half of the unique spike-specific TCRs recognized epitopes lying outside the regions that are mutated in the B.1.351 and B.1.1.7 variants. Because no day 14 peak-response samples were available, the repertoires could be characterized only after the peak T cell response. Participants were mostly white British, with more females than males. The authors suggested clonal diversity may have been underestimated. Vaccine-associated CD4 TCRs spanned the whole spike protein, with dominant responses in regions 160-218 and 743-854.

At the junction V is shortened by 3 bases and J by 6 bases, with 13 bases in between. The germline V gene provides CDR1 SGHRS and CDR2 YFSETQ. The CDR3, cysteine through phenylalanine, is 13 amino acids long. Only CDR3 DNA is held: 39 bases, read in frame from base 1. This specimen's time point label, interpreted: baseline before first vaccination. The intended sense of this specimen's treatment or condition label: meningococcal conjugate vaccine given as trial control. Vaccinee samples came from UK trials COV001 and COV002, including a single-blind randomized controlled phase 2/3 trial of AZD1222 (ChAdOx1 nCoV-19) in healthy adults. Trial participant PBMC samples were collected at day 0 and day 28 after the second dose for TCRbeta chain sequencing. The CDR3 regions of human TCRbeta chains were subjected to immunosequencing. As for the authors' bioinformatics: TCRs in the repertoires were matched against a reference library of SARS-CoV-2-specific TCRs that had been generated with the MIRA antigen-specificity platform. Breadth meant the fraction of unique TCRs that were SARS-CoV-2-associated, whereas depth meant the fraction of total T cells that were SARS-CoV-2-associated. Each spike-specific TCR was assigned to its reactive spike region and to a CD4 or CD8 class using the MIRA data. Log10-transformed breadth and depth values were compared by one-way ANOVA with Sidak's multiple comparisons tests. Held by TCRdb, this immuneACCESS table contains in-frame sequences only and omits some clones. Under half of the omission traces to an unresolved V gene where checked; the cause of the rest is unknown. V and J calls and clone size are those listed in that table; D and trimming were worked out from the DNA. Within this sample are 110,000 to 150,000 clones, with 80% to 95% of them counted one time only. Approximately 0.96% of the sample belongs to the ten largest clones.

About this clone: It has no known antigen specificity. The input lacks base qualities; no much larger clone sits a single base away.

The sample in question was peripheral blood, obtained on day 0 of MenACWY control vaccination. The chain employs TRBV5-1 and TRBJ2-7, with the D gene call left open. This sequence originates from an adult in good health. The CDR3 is CASSYPLTGEQYF. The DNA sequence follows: TGCGCCAGCAGCTACCCCCTGACCGGCGAGCAGTACTTC.